These 20 T cell receptor beta chains were sequenced from one sample in a study of blood T cell repertoires in COVID-19. Sequenced by immunoSEQ multiplex PCR; TCRdb stores in-frame clones only, minus some. Of 200,000 to 300,000 clones listed, 75% to 90% are singletons. Material for sequencing was peripheral blood. Every receptor here comes from a man aged 25 to 40 with active or convalescent COVID-19.

V is TRBV12-1 and J is TRBJ1-1; whether TRBD1, the table's D call, matches the DNA was not checked. TRBV12-1 is a pseudogene locus. This CDR3 has 18 amino acids. The CDR3 region is CASSPEPPGQGEVTEAFF. The CDR3 nucleotides read TGTGCCAGCAGCCCCGAACCCCCGGGACAGGGAGAGGTCACTGAAGCTTTCTTT.

The chain is built from TRBV4-1 and TRBJ2-1; D ambiguous. With 5 bases removed from V and 0 bases from J, the gap between germline ends came to 5 bases. Germline V gene data show CDR1 as MGHRA and CDR2 as YSYEKL. This CDR3 has 13 amino acids. As DNA, the CDR3 is TGCGCCAGCAGCAGGAGCTCCTACAATGAGCAGTTCTTC. Translated: CASSRSSYNEQFF.

The chain is built from TRBV7-2 and TRBJ1-4; no clear D. The CDR3 covers 15 residues. Trimming cost V 1 base and J 4 bases, with 10 bases left between them. Germline V gives CDR1 SGHTA, CDR2 FQGNSA. CDR3 loop: CASSLVASGNEKLFF. The CDR3 DNA follows: TGTGCCAGCAGCTTAGTCGCCAGCGGTAATGAAAAACTGTTTTTT.

The gene calls are TRBV4-1 and TRBJ2-7; 10 bases are shared with TRBD1. Germline V gives CDR1 MGHRA, CDR2 YSYEKL. The CDR3 contains 14 residues. Trimming cost V 4 bases and J 6 bases; bases outside gene matches: 6. The CDR3 loop reads CASSPTGQGLEQYF. The DNA for the CDR3 is TGCGCCAGCAGCCCCACGGGACAGGGGCTCGAGCAGTACTTC.

V usage is TRBV6-5 and J usage is TRBJ2-5; the D gene is possibly TRBD2 (7 bases). V lost 0 bases and J lost 5, with 13 bases in between. Germline V gene lookup returns CDR1 MNHEY and CDR2 SVGAGI. This CDR3 has 15 residues. CDR3 nucleotide sequence: TGTGCCAGCAGTTACTCTGAGGGGGGGCCGGAGACCCAGTACTTC. It codes for CASSYSEGGPETQYF.

This clone is a singleton in its sample. The chain joins TRBV11-2 to TRBJ1-1; D possibly corresponds to TRBD1 (6 bases). CDR3 length: 16 residues. The germline gives CDR1 SGHAT, CDR2 FQNNGV. V dropped 5 bases and J dropped 1 base, with 17 bases sitting between them. The CDR3 is CASSPLGGATNTEAFF. DNA for the CDR3: TGTGCCAGCAGCCCACTTGGGGGGGCGACGAACACTGAAGCTTTCTTT.

J is TRBJ2-3 and V is TRBV6-5, with D possibly matching TRBD1 (6 bases). The CDR3 totals 15 residues. Trimming took 4 bases from V and 2 from J, leaving 13 bases between them. Germline V gene lookup returns CDR1 MNHEY and CDR2 SVGAGI. This CDR3 reads CASSSQGKNTDTQYF. CDR3 sequence (DNA): TGTGCCAGCAGTTCACAGGGAAAGAACACAGATACGCAGTATTTT.

The chain links TRBV7-6 to TRBJ2-5, with D perhaps TRBD2 (7 bases). The germline CDR1 and CDR2 sequences are SGHVS and FNYEAQ. This CDR3 is built from 17 residues. Deletions cut 4 bases from V and 3 bases from J, with 21 bases between. The chain's CDR3 is CASSWPLEGGGKETQYF. The CDR3 coding sequence is TGTGCCAGCAGCTGGCCCCTCGAGGGGGGGGGCAAAGAGACCCAGTACTTC.

This clone was seen a single time. The chain employs TRBV21-1 and TRBJ2-5; the DNA was not used to check the table's D call, TRBD2. TRBV21-1 corresponds to a pseudogene. The CDR3 is 13 residues long. The CDR3 sequence is CASRGLILETQYF. Here the CDR3 DNA reads TGTGCCAGCAGGGGACTGATCCTGGAGACCCAGTACTTC.

The gene calls are TRBV18 and TRBJ1-2; possibly TRBD1 for D (6 bases). This CDR3 has 13 amino acids. V lost 6 bases to trimming and J lost 6 bases, with 14 bases between them. Germline V gives CDR1 KGHSH, CDR2 LQKENI. CDR3 nucleotides: TGTGCCAGCTCCCAGGACAGCAATCATGGCTACACCTTC. This sequence encodes CASSQDSNHGYTF.

This clone was seen only a few times. This chain uses TRBV30 with TRBJ2-3; D possibly corresponds to TRBD2 (5 bases). Per the germline V gene, CDR1 is GTSNPN and CDR2 is SVGIG (reference sequence). The CDR3 runs to 15 residues. V shed 4 bases and J shed 10 bases, with 24 bases lying between them. CDR3 coding DNA: TGTGCCTGGACCCGAACCGGGGTTTTCTATGGGGCGCAGTATTTT. It yields the protein CAWTRTGVFYGAQYF.

This chain links TRBV4-1 with TRBJ1-2; possible D gene TRBD1, 5 bases. CDR1 is MGHRA and CDR2 is YSYEKL in the germline V gene. This CDR3 comprises 15 residues. The V end lost 4 bases, the J end lost 0 bases, and 12 bases lay between the germline ends. The CDR3, as DNA: TGCGCCAGCAGCCCCCCGGACACCGCTAACTATGGCTACACCTTC. Translated: CASSPPDTANYGYTF.

The gene calls are TRBV5-4 and TRBJ2-1; 9 bases fit TRBD1. V lost 7 bases and J lost 15; bases outside the gene matches: 20. The CDR3 spans 15 residues. Germline CDR1 reads SGHNT; CDR2 reads YYREEE (reference sequence). The CDR3 DNA reads TGTGCCAGCGAACCACCGGGACAGGGAGGACCAGACCGGTTCTTC. Its translation: CASEPPGQGGPDRFF.

The chain joins TRBV19 to TRBJ1-1; weak D call: TRBD1 (5 bases). Deletions cut 7 bases from V and 0 bases from J, with 15 bases between. Germline V lookup: CDR1 LNHDA, CDR2 SQIVND (reference sequence). The CDR3 contains 15 residues. CDR3 residues: CASTLGGHMNTEAFF. Here the CDR3 DNA reads TGTGCCAGTACCTTGGGAGGACACATGAACACTGAAGCTTTCTTT.

This clone showed up just once. The chain combines TRBV20-1 with TRBJ2-1; D is unresolved. The V gene lost 3 bases and the J gene lost 5 bases, with 17 bases spanning the gap. This CDR3 comprises 15 residues. Germline loops: CDR1 DFQATT, CDR2 SNEGSKA (reference sequence). The DNA for the CDR3 is TGCAGTGCTAGTCAGGTAAACCGCTTCGACAATGAGCAGTTCTTC. Residues: CSASQVNRFDNEQFF.

This chain connects TRBV7-9 to TRBJ2-7; maybe TRBD1 (6 bases). The germline V gene has CDR1 SEHNR and CDR2 FQNEAQ (reference sequence). V lost 5 bases and J 6 bases, leaving 17 bases between the germline ends. This CDR3 contains 14 residues. CDR3 residues: CASSRDGTPLEQYF. CDR3 coding DNA: TGTGCCAGCAGCCGAGATGGGACACCCCTCGAGCAGTACTTC.

The rearrangement uses TRBV19 and TRBJ2-7; D perhaps matches TRBD1 (5 bases). The CDR3 has 15 residues. The germline gives CDR1 LNHDA, CDR2 SQIVND (reference sequence). Trimming shortened V by 6 bases and J by 3 bases, and 18 bases separated the two germline ends. CDR3 loop: CASSISGIGRYEQYF. In DNA form, the CDR3 reads TGTGCCAGTAGCATCTCAGGGATCGGACGCTACGAGCAGTACTTC.

The chain joins TRBV20-1 to TRBJ1-1; 7 positions match TRBD1. The length of the CDR3 is 18 residues. V shed 3 bases, J shed 2 bases, and the junction held 18 bases outside the gene matches. Germline values: CDR1 DFQATT, CDR2 SNEGSKA (reference sequence). The CDR3 region is CSASVFLPTGAVNTEAFF. DNA of the CDR3: TGCAGTGCTAGTGTGTTCCTACCCACAGGGGCTGTCAACACTGAAGCTTTCTTT.

This clone was seen a few times. The rearrangement joins TRBV18 to TRBJ1-5, with a tentative D call TRBD1 (6 bases). V lost 2 bases to trimming and J lost 3 bases, with 11 bases between them. Per the germline V gene, CDR1 is KGHSH and CDR2 is LQKENI. There are 15 residues in the CDR3. CDR3: CASSPGQSVNQPQHF. The CDR3 nucleotides read TGTGCCAGCTCACCAGGACAGTCGGTCAATCAGCCCCAGCATTTT. Full variable domain (missing parts from reference TRBV18 and TRBJ1-5): NAGVMQNPRHLVRRRGQEARLRCSPMKGHSHVYWYRQLPEEGLKFMVYLQKENIIDESGMPKERFSAEFPKEGPSILRIQQVVRGDSAAYFCASSPGQSVNQPQHFGDGTRLSIL.

The chain uses TRBV10-1 and TRBJ2-4, with D possibly matching TRBD2 (7 bases). The CDR3 consists of 15 residues. With 2 bases removed from V and 1 base from J, the gap between germline ends came to 9 bases. Germline loops: CDR1 WNHNN, CDR2 SYGVQD (reference sequence). The CDR3 region is CASSEGGAAKNIQYF. CDR3 DNA: TGCGCCAGCAGTGAGGGGGGGGCTGCCAAAAACATTCAGTACTTC.